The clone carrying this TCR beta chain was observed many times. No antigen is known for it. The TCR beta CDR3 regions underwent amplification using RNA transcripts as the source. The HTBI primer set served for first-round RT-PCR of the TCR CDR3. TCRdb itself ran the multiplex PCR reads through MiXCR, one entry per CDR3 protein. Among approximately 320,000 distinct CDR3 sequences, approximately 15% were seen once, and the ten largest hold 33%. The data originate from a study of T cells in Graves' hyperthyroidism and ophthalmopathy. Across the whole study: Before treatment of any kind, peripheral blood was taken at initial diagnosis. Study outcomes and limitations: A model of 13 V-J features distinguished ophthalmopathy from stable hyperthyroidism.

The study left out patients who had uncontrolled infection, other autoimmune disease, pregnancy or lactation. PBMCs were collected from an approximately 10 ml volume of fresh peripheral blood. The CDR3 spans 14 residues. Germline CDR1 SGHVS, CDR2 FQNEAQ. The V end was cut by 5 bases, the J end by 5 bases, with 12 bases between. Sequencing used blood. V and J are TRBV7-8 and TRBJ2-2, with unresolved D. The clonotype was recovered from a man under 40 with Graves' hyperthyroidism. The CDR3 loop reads CASSLYVGTGELFF. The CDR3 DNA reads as TGTGCCAGCAGCCTGTATGTAGGTACCGGGGAGCTGTTTTTT.